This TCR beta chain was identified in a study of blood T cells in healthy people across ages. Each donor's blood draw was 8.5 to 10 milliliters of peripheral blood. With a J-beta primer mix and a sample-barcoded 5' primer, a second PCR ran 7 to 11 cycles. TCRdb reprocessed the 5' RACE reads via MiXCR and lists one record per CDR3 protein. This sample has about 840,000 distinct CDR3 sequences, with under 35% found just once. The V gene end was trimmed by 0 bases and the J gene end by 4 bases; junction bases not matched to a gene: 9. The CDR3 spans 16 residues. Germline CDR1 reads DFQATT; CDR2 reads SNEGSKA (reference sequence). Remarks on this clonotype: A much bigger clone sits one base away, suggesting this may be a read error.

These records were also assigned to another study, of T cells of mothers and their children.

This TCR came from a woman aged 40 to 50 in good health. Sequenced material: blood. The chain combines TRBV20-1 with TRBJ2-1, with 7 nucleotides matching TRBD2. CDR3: CSARDRASGRYNEQFF. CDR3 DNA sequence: TGCAGTGCTAGAGATCGGGCTAGCGGAAGATACAATGAGCAGTTCTTC.